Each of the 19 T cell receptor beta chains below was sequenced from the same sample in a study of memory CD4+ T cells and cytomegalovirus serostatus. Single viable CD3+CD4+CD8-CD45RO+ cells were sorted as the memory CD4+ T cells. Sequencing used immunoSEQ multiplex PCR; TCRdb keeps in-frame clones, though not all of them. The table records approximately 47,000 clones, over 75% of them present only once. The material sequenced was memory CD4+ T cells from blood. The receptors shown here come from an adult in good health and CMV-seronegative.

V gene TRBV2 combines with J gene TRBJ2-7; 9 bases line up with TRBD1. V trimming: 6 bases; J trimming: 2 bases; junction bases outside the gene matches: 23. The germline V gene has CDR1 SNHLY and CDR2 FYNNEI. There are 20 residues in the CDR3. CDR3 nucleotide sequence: TGTGCCAGCAGGGCACGCCTGTTTGTTTACTCGGGACAGGGAACCTACGAGCAGTACTTC. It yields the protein CASRARLFVYSGQGTYEQYF.

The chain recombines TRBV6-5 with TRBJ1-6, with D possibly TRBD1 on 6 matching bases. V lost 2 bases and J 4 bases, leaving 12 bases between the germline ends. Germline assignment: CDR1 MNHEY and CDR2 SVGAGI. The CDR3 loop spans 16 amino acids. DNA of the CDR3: TGTGCCAGCAGTTACGGGGACACACCATATAATTCACCCCTCCACTTT. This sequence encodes CASSYGDTPYNSPLHF.

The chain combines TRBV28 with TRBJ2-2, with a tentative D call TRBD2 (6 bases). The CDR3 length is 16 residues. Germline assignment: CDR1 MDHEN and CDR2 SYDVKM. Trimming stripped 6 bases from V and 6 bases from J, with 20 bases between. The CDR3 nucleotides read TGTGCCAGCAGCGTCACCTCTAGCGCTAACTCCGGGGAGCTGTTTTTT. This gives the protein CASSVTSSANSGELFF.

The CDR3 sequence: CAWSSDRDTQYF. In nucleotides, the CDR3 is TGTGCCTGGAGCTCGGATAGGGATACGCAGTATTTT. V gene TRBV30 combines with J gene TRBJ2-3; D gene uncertain. The CDR3 extends over 12 amino acids. Per germline, CDR1 GTSNPN and CDR2 SVGIG (reference sequence). V lost 3 bases and J 6 bases, leaving 10 bases between the germline ends. Using reference TRBV30 and TRBJ2-3 for the parts outside the CDR3, the full variable domain is SQTIHQWPATLVQPVGSPLSLECTVEGTSNPNLYWYRQAAGRGLQLLFYSVGIGQISSEVPQNLSASRPQDRQFILSSKKLLLSDSGFYLCAWSSDRDTQYFGPGTRLTVL.

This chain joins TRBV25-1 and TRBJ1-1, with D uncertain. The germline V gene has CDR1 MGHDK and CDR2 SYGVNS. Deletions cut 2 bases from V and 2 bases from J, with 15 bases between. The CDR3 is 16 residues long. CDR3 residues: CASSERLGDLNTEAFF. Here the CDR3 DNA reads TGTGCCAGCAGTGAACGGTTGGGCGACCTAAACACTGAAGCTTTCTTT.

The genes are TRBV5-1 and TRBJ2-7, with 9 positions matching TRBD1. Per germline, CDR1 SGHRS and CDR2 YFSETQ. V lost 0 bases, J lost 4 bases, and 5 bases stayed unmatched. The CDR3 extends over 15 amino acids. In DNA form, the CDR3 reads TGCGCCAGCAGCTTGGCCCTAGGACAGGGGTACGAGCAGTACTTC. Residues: CASSLALGQGYEQYF.

CDR3 sequence: CAWRGESGLSGANVLTF. CDR3 DNA: TGTGCCTGGAGGGGGGAGTCGGGCCTCTCTGGGGCCAACGTCCTGACTTTC. The V gene is TRBV30, the J gene TRBJ2-6; the D gene could be TRBD1 or TRBD2 (5 bases each). Germline values: CDR1 GTSNPN, CDR2 SVGIG (reference sequence). The ends were cut back, 3 bases at V and 0 bases at J, with 15 bases in the middle. The CDR3 loop spans 17 amino acids.

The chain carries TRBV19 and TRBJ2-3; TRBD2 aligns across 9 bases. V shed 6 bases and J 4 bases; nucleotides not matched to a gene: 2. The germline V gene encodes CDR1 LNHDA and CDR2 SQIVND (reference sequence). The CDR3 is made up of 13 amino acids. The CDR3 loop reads CASRLAGADTQYF. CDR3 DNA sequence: TGTGCCAGTAGGTTAGCGGGGGCAGATACGCAGTATTTT.

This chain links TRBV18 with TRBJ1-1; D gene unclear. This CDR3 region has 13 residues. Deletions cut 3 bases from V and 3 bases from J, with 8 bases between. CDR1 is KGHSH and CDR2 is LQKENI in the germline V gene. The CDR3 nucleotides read TGTGCCAGCTCACCGTTGAAGGACACTGAAGCTTTCTTT. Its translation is CASSPLKDTEAFF.

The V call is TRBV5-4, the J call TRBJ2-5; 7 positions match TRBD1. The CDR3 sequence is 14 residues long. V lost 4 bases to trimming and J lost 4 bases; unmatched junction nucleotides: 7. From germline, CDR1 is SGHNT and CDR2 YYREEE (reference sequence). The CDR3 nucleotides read TGTGCCAGCAGCATCCAGACAGGGCGAGAGACCCAGTACTTC. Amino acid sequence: CASSIQTGRETQYF.

The CDR3 protein is CASSLLPNTEAFF. The CDR3 DNA is TGTGCCAGCAGCTTGTTGCCGAACACTGAAGCTTTCTTT. The chain has TRBV5-4 and TRBJ1-1; D is unclear. This CDR3 spans 13 amino acids. Germline CDR1 and CDR2: SGHNT and YYREEE (reference sequence). V gave up 1 base and J gave up 1 base, with 5 bases separating them. Full variable domain (outside the CDR3, taken from reference TRBV5-4 and TRBJ1-1): ETGVTQSPTHLIKTRGQQVTLRCSSQSGHNTVSWYQQALGQGPQFIFQYYREEENGRGNFPPRFSGLQFPNYSSELNVNALELDDSALYLCASSLLPNTEAFFGQGTRLTVV.

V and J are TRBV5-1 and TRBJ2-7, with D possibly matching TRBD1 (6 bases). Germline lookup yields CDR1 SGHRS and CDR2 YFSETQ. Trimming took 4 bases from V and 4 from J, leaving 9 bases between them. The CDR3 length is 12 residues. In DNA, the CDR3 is TGCGCCAGCAGCCGAGGGGGTTACGAGCAGTACTTC. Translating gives CASSRGGYEQYF.

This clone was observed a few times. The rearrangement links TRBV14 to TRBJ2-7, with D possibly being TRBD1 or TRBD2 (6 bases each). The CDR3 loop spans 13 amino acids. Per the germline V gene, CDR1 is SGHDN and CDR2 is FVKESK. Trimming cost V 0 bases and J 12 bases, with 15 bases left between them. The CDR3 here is CASSQEMTGAPYF. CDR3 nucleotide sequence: TGTGCCAGCAGCCAAGAGATGACGGGGGCGCCGTACTTC.

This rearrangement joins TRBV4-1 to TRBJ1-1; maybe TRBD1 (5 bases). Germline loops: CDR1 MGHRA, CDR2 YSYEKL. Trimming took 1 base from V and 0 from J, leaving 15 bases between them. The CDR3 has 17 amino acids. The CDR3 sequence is CASSQVDMGLLNTEAFF. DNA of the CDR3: TGCGCCAGCAGCCAAGTTGACATGGGGCTCCTGAACACTGAAGCTTTCTTT.

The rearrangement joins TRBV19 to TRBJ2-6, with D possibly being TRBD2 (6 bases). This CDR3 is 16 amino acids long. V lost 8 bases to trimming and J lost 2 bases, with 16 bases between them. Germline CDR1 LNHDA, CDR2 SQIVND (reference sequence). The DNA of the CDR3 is TGTGCCAGTCTTTTTCTGGGGGGTACTGGGGCCAACGTCCTGACTTTC. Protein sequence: CASLFLGGTGANVLTF. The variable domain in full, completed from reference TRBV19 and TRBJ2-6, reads DGGITQSPKYLFRKEGQNVTLSCEQNLNHDAMYWYRQDPGQGLRLIYYSQIVNDFQKGDIAEGYSVSREKKESFPLTVTSAQKNPTAFYLCASLFLGGTGANVLTFGAGSRLTVL.

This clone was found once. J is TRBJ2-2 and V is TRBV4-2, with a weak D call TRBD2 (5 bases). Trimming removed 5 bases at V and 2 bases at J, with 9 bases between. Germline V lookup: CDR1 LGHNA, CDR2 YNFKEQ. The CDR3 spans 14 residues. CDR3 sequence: CASSFGLNTGELFF. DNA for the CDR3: TGTGCCAGCAGCTTTGGACTTAACACCGGGGAGCTGTTTTTT.

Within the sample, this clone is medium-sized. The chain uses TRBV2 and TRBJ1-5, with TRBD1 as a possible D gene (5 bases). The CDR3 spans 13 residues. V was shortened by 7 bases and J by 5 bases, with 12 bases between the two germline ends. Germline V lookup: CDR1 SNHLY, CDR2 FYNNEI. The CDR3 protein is CASNWGGDQPQHF. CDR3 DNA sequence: TGTGCCAGCAATTGGGGGGGAGATCAGCCCCAGCATTTT.

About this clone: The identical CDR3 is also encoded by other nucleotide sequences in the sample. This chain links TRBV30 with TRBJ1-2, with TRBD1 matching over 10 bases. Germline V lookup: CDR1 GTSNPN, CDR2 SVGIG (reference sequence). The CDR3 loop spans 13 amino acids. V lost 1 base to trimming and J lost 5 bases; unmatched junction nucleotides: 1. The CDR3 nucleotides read TGTGCCTGGAGTGCGGGACAGGGGTATGGCTACACCTTC. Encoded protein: CAWSAGQGYGYTF.

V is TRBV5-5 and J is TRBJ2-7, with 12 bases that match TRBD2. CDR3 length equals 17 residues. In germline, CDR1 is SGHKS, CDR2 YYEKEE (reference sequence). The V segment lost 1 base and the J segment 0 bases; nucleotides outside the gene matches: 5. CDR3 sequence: CASSLSWGLAGSYEQYF. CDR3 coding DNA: TGTGCCAGCAGCTTGTCATGGGGACTAGCGGGCTCCTACGAGCAGTACTTC.